These 18 T cell receptor beta chains were all obtained from the same sample, sequenced in a study of cytomegalovirus exposure and HLA in healthy donors. Primers: 60 Vbeta forward and 13 Jbeta reverse. Here immunoSEQ multiplex PCR was the method, and the copy in TCRdb shows in-frame clones only, minus some. The sample contains 100,000 or so clones, around four fifths of which appear only once. The source material was PBMCs. The source is a man aged 35 to 55 in good health and CMV-seronegative.

This clone came up once. This chain connects TRBV10-1 to TRBJ2-7; D is perhaps TRBD1 (6 bases). In germline, CDR1 is WNHNN, CDR2 SYGVQD (reference sequence). V lost 5 bases and J 2 bases, leaving 10 bases between the germline ends. The CDR3 is 13 residues long. The CDR3 loop reads CASSRDTTYEQYF. The CDR3 DNA follows: TGCGCCAGCAGTCGGGACACAACCTACGAGCAGTACTTC.

The V call is TRBV5-1, the J call TRBJ2-3, with D perhaps matching TRBD1 (5 bases). The V and J ends lost 3 bases and 0 bases respectively, with 11 bases between them. CDR3 size: 15 residues. Germline-derived CDR1 and CDR2 are SGHRS and YFSETQ. The CDR3 DNA follows: TGCGCCAGCAGCTCTCTGACAGTCAGCACAGATACGCAGTATTTT. This codes for CASSSLTVSTDTQYF.

The chain recombines TRBV7-9 with TRBJ2-7; TRBD1 matches 9 bases. Germline V gene sequence: CDR1 SEHNR, CDR2 FQNEAQ (reference sequence). V was clipped by 5 bases and J by 5 bases; unmatched bases: 13. This CDR3 comprises 16 residues. CDR3 in DNA: TGTGCCAGCAGCACCAGCCCCGGGACAGGGAACCACGAGCAGTACTTC. Translation gives CASSTSPGTGNHEQYF.

V gene TRBV7-8 combines with J gene TRBJ2-2; D unclear. The V end lost 1 base, the J end lost 4 bases, and 13 bases lay between the germline ends. CDR3 length: 16 amino acids. CDR1 and CDR2 (germline): SGHVS, FQNEAQ. CDR3 nucleotide sequence: TGTGCCAGCAGCTTAGAAGCAGGCAAGATCACCGGGGAGCTGTTTTTT. It encodes CASSLEAGKITGELFF.

This sequence joins TRBV5-1 and TRBJ1-2; 9 nucleotides align to TRBD1. The CDR3 contains 14 residues. Germline-derived CDR1 and CDR2 are SGHRS and YFSETQ. V gave up 0 bases and J gave up 7 bases; unmatched junction bases: 4. The CDR3 region has the DNA TGCGCCAGCAGCTTGGCGGGACAGGGAGCTGGCTACACCTTC. Amino acids: CASSLAGQGAGYTF.

V usage is TRBV19 and J usage is TRBJ2-3; 7 bases fit TRBD1. CDR1 is LNHDA, CDR2 SQIVND, per germline (reference sequence). V lost 6 bases, J lost 1 base, and 13 bases stayed unmatched. The CDR3 extends over 17 amino acids. The CDR3 reads CASSSPPGTARTDTQYF. The CDR3 DNA is TGTGCCAGTAGCTCACCCCCCGGGACAGCCCGCACAGATACGCAGTATTTT. Full variable domain (rest looked up from reference TRBV19 and TRBJ2-3): DGGITQSPKYLFRKEGQNVTLSCEQNLNHDAMYWYRQDPGQGLRLIYYSQIVNDFQKGDIAEGYSVSREKKESFPLTVTSAQKNPTAFYLCASSSPPGTARTDTQYFGPGTRLTVL.

The gene calls are TRBV15 and TRBJ1-2; TRBD1 agrees at 8 bases. The CDR3 consists of 12 residues. Trimming took 5 bases from V and 6 from J; bases not matched to a gene: 2. Germline V gives CDR1 LNHNV, CDR2 YYDKDF (reference sequence). CDR3 in amino acids: CATSEDRDGYTF. In nucleotides, the CDR3 is TGTGCCACCAGCGAGGACAGGGATGGCTACACCTTC.

This clone was observed once. The chain recombines TRBV9 with TRBJ2-2; maybe TRBD2 (6 bases). Deletions cut 4 bases from V and 4 bases from J, with 17 bases between. The CDR3 has 16 residues. Germline CDR1 is SGDLS and CDR2 is YYNGEE. The CDR3 sequence is CASSPGLGAGTGELFF. The CDR3 DNA follows: TGTGCCAGCAGCCCGGGACTTGGGGCCGGCACCGGGGAGCTGTTTTTT.

V is TRBV6-6 and J is TRBJ2-7; 9 nucleotides align to TRBD1. Per the germline V gene, CDR1 is MNHNY and CDR2 is SVGAGI (reference sequence). V trimming: 3 bases; J trimming: 11 bases; junction bases outside the gene matches: 5. This CDR3 has 12 residues. The DNA for the CDR3 is TGTGCCAGCAGTTATATGACAGGGGGGGAGTACTTC. Translation: CASSYMTGGEYF.

V usage is TRBV4-2 and J usage is TRBJ1-2, with 7 bases matching TRBD1. Germline lookup yields CDR1 LGHNA and CDR2 YNFKEQ. The CDR3 length is 14 residues. J gave up 7 bases and V 0 bases, and 5 bases lay outside the gene matches. CDR3 DNA: TGTGCCAGCAGCCAAGATGAAGGGGGCCGTGGCTACACCTTC. Protein: CASSQDEGGRGYTF.

This chain uses TRBV4-3 with TRBJ2-3; no definite D call. Between the trimmed V and J ends, which lost 0 bases and 0 bases, there was a span of 7 bases. The CDR3 has 15 residues. Germline values: CDR1 LGHNA, CDR2 YSLEER. The CDR3 DNA sequence: TGCGCCAGCAGCCAAGATCCCAGGAGCACAGATACGCAGTATTTT. Amino acid sequence: CASSQDPRSTDTQYF.

V usage is TRBV27 and J usage is TRBJ1-1; 8 nucleotides line up with TRBD1. The CDR3 has 15 residues. Germline V gene sequence: CDR1 MNHEY, CDR2 SMNVEV (reference sequence). The V segment lost 4 bases and the J segment 1 base; nucleotides outside the gene matches: 5. The CDR3 is CASSSLGQGNTEAFF. CDR3 DNA: TGTGCCAGCAGTTCCCTCGGACAGGGGAACACTGAAGCTTTCTTT.

This sequence joins TRBV6-1 and TRBJ2-2, with a weak D call TRBD2 (6 bases). This CDR3 is 16 amino acids long. V was clipped by 7 bases and J by 3 bases, with 18 bases between them. The germline CDR1 and CDR2 sequences are MNHNS and SASEGT. DNA for the CDR3: TGTGCCAGCACTGAGAGGGCCCGGAGGGACACCGGGGAGCTGTTTTTT. Protein sequence: CASTERARRDTGELFF.

The J gene is TRBJ2-5, the V gene TRBV9, with 9 bases identical to TRBD2. The ends lost 0 bases at V and 4 bases at J; junction bases unmatched: 7. The CDR3 sequence is 16 residues long. From germline, CDR1 is SGDLS and CDR2 YYNGEE. CDR3 protein: CASSVDGGGVLETQYF. DNA of the CDR3: TGTGCCAGCAGCGTAGATGGCGGGGGGGTTCTAGAGACCCAGTACTTC.

The chain employs TRBV7-9 and TRBJ2-7, with 7 bases fitting TRBD1. The J segment lost 2 bases and the V segment lost 4 bases, leaving 14 bases of the junction unmatched. The CDR3 extends over 17 amino acids. Germline V gene lookup returns CDR1 SEHNR and CDR2 FQNEAQ (reference sequence). The CDR3 reads CASSSATGTARTYEQYF. The DNA for the CDR3 is TGTGCCAGCAGCTCTGCGACCGGGACAGCCCGGACCTACGAGCAGTACTTC.

The chain carries TRBV29-1 and TRBJ1-4; D is unresolved. Germline assignment: CDR1 SQVTM and CDR2 ANQGSEA. The CDR3 covers 15 residues. Trimming left V 5 bases short and J 0 bases short, with 13 bases between. CDR3: CSVPAGGATNEKLFF. Written as DNA, the CDR3 is TGCAGCGTTCCAGCCGGCGGAGCAACTAATGAAAAACTGTTTTTT.

The table lists this clone with a few counts. V usage is TRBV9 and J usage is TRBJ2-7; 7 bases map to TRBD1. CDR1 is SGDLS, CDR2 YYNGEE, per germline. This CDR3 is 14 amino acids long. The trim removed 1 base at V and 5 bases at J, leaving 6 bases unmatched. The CDR3 nucleotides are TGTGCCAGCAGCGTATTTTACAGGGGCGACGAGCAGTACTTC. Encoded protein: CASSVFYRGDEQYF.

This chain joins TRBV7-8 and TRBJ1-1; D may be TRBD1 (5 bases). V lost 2 bases, J lost 4 bases, and 14 bases lay in between. The CDR3 is 15 residues long. Looked up from germline, CDR1 is SGHVS and CDR2 is FQNEAQ. The CDR3 coding sequence is TGTGCCAGCAGCTTACCGGGGGGAGGAAGCACTGAAGCTTTCTTT. This gives the protein CASSLPGGGSTEAFF.